This passage covers 29 T cell receptor beta chains from one sample sequenced in a study of metastatic and nonmetastatic thyroid tumors. MiXCR reprocessed the PCR reads for TCRdb. This sample has fewer than 40,000 clones, with more than 45% found just once. Every patient was untreated before thyroid surgery. Sequencing was carried out using tumor tissue. These receptors all stem from a male donor with papillary thyroid cancer or a benign thyroid nodule (not recorded which). Some clones in this sample may be carry-over from other donors' samples.

The chain joins TRBV11-2 to TRBJ2-1; no definite D call. The V gene lost 1 base and the J gene lost 10 bases, with 8 bases spanning the gap. The CDR3 extends over 12 amino acids. CDR1 is SGHAT and CDR2 is FQNNGV in the germline V gene. CDR3 bases: TGTGCCAGCAGCTTAGCGGATCAGGAGCAGTTCTTC. Translation: CASSLADQEQFF.

On this clone: A read error may account for a junction end that differs from germline. This rearrangement joins TRBV25-1 to TRBJ2-2; the D gene could be TRBD1 or TRBD2 (6 bases each). The CDR3 runs 15 residues. CDR1 and CDR2 (germline): MGHDK, SYGVNS. The CDR3 is CASSRGAPNTGELFF. The CDR3 coding sequence is TGTGCCAGCAGTAGGGGGGCACCGAACACCGGGGAGCTGTTTTTC. Full variable domain (remainder filled in from reference TRBV25-1 and TRBJ2-2): EADIYQTPRYLVIGTGKKITLECSQTMGHDKMYWYQQDPGMELHLIHYSYGVNSTEKGDLSSESTVSRIRTEHFPLTLESARPSHTSQYLCASSRGAPNTGELFFGEGSRLTVL.

This clone turned up a few times. J is TRBJ2-1 and V is TRBV6-6, with unresolved D. This CDR3 is 13 amino acids long. The germline gives CDR1 MNHNY, CDR2 SVGAGI (reference sequence). The V gene lost 2 bases and the J gene lost 2 bases, with 4 bases spanning the gap. CDR3 in amino acids: CASSYDPYNEQFF. As DNA, the CDR3 is TGTGCCAGCAGTTACGACCCCTACAATGAGCAGTTCTTC.

This rearrangement joins TRBV20-1 to TRBJ2-7; the match to TRBD2 covers 7 bases. The CDR3 is 15 amino acids. Germline CDR1 is DFQATT and CDR2 is SNEGSKA (reference sequence). Trimming removed 1 base from V and 4 bases from J; junction bases left unmatched: 10. CDR3 in amino acids: CSARVLAVQFYEQYF. Here the CDR3 DNA reads TGCAGTGCTAGAGTTCTAGCGGTTCAATTTTACGAGCAGTACTTC.

The rearrangement uses TRBV20-1 and TRBJ1-5; D is uncertain. Germline V CDR1 and CDR2: DFQATT, SNEGSKA (reference sequence). The CDR3 consists of 17 residues. With 1 base removed from V and 0 bases from J, the gap between germline ends came to 16 bases. The CDR3 nucleotides read TGCAGTGCTAGAGCATCGGGAGTAGGGCTTAGCAATCAGCCCCAGCATTTT. Translating it yields CSARASGVGLSNQPQHF.

The CDR3 loop is CSAFQGNQPQHF. CDR3 in DNA: TGCAGTGCCTTCCAGGGAAATCAGCCCCAGCATTTT. V is TRBV20-1 and J is TRBJ1-5; possible D gene TRBD1, 5 bases. CDR1 is DFQATT, CDR2 SNEGSKA, per germline (reference sequence). The CDR3 runs to 12 residues. V shed 6 bases and J shed 4 bases, with 10 bases lying between them.

The rearrangement joins TRBV7-3 to TRBJ2-1, with D unclear. The CDR3 consists of 15 residues. The V end lost 0 bases, the J end lost 1 base, and 7 bases lay between the germline ends. Germline CDR1 reads SGHTA; CDR2 reads FQGTGA. The CDR3 sequence is CASSLTSASYNEQFF. CDR3 DNA: TGTGCCAGCAGCTTAACAAGCGCATCCTACAATGAGCAGTTCTTC.

The chain couples TRBV20-1 to TRBJ2-7; TRBD1 is a possible D gene (6 bases). This CDR3 spans 13 amino acids. Per the germline V gene, CDR1 is DFQATT and CDR2 is SNEGSKA (reference sequence). Here the CDR3 DNA reads TGCAGCGGTGGGCAGGACAGCTCCTACGAGCAGTACTTC. Protein: CSGGQDSSYEQYF.

This chain connects TRBV30 to TRBJ1-6; D is perhaps TRBD1 (5 bases). This CDR3 contains 13 residues. The germline V gene has CDR1 GTSNPN and CDR2 SVGIG (reference sequence). V was shortened by 3 bases and J by 7 bases, with 10 bases between the two germline ends. The CDR3 bases are TGTGCCTGGAGCGGGGGGGGAAATTCACCCCTCCACTTT. Its protein is CAWSGGGNSPLHF.

This clone was seen only a few times. This chain links TRBV6-5 with TRBJ1-1; 7 bases fit TRBD1. CDR3 length: 16 residues. The V gene end was trimmed by 3 bases and the J gene end by 2 bases; junction bases not matched to a gene: 9. Germline values: CDR1 MNHEY, CDR2 SVGAGI. CDR3 sequence: CASSYGEGQLNTEAFF. The CDR3 DNA reads as TGTGCCAGCAGTTATGGCGAGGGACAGCTTAACACTGAAGCTTTCTTT.

Only a few counts were recorded for this clone. The chain is built from TRBV4-1 and TRBJ2-7; the match to TRBD2 covers 14 bases. Germline-derived CDR1 and CDR2 are MGHRA and YSYEKL. This CDR3 contains 14 residues. The V gene end was trimmed by 4 bases and the J gene end by 6 bases; junction bases not matched to a gene: 2. This CDR3 is CASSPGTSGSEQYF. CDR3 DNA: TGCGCCAGCAGCCCCGGGACTAGCGGGAGCGAGCAGTACTTC.

This clone was seen more than once but under ten times. The V and J genes are TRBV12-3 or TRBV12-4 and TRBJ2-1; D ambiguous. This CDR3 is built from 13 residues. Trimming removed 8 bases at V and 1 base at J, with 9 bases between. CDR3 nucleotides: TGTGCCAGCTGCCGGAGTTCCTACAATGAGCAGTTCTTC. This gives the protein CASCRSSYNEQFF.

The rearrangement joins TRBV30 to TRBJ2-5, with 8 bases lining up with TRBD2. Trimming at V came to 0 bases and at J to 4 bases, leaving 1 base not matched to a gene. The CDR3 runs 13 residues. Germline V lookup: CDR1 GTSNPN, CDR2 SVGIG (reference sequence). CDR3 nucleotides: TGTGCCTGGAGTGTACGGGGGGGAGAGACCCAGTACTTC. It yields the protein CAWSVRGGETQYF.

This clone appeared once. The gene calls are TRBV11-3 and TRBJ2-7, with a tentative D call TRBD2 (6 bases). The CDR3 extends over 13 amino acids. The germline gives CDR1 SGHNT, CDR2 YENEEA. The ends were cut back, 0 bases at V and 6 bases at J, with 9 bases in the middle. The CDR3 reads CASSLEEGFEQYF. CDR3 nucleotides: TGTGCCAGCAGCTTAGAGGAGGGATTCGAGCAGTACTTC.

The chain employs TRBV5-1 and TRBJ2-2, with 9 bases aligning to TRBD2. Germline V gene data show CDR1 as SGHRS and CDR2 as YFSETQ. This CDR3 has 15 amino acids. V was pared by 7 bases and J by 0 bases, with 4 bases of the junction left unmatched. CDR3 sequence: CASRQRGANTGELFF. The CDR3, as DNA: TGCGCCAGCCGCCAGCGGGGGGCGAACACCGGGGAGCTGTTTTTT.

This clone was counted between two and nine times. The chain links TRBV27 to TRBJ2-7; 9 positions agree with TRBD1. V lost 6 bases, J lost 1 base, and 4 bases stayed unmatched. Germline values: CDR1 MNHEY, CDR2 SMNVEV (reference sequence). The CDR3 is 14 residues long. CDR3: CASRGTGRSYEQYF. CDR3 sequence (DNA): TGTGCCAGCAGGGGGACAGGGAGGTCCTACGAGCAGTACTTC.

This clone appeared many times. The gene calls are TRBV5-1 and TRBJ2-7; 7 bases fit TRBD2. This CDR3 comprises 12 residues. Germline loops: CDR1 SGHRS, CDR2 YFSETQ. V lost 0 bases and J lost 6; bases outside the gene matches: 0. The CDR3, as DNA: TGCGCCAGCAGCTTGGCTAGCGGCGAGCAGTACTTC. It is translated as CASSLASGEQYF.

This chain joins TRBV6-1 and TRBJ2-7; D not resolved. The V end lost 6 bases, the J end lost 0 bases, and 12 bases lay between the germline ends. This CDR3 is 14 amino acids long. Germline V gene lookup returns CDR1 MNHNS and CDR2 SASEGT. The CDR3 loop is CASSESPISYEQYF. The CDR3 nucleotides are TGTGCCAGCAGCGAATCCCCTATCTCCTACGAGCAGTACTTC.

This sequence joins TRBV6-4 and TRBJ1-2; D ambiguous. Trimming stripped 3 bases from V and 4 bases from J, with 6 bases between. Looked up from germline, CDR1 is MRHNA and CDR2 is SNTAGT. The CDR3 is 12 residues long. The CDR3: CASSEEGYGYTF. The DNA of the CDR3 is TGTGCCAGCAGTGAAGAGGGCTATGGCTACACCTTC.

This chain links TRBV20-1 with TRBJ2-7; 10 positions agree with TRBD1. Germline V lookup: CDR1 DFQATT, CDR2 SNEGSKA (reference sequence). The CDR3 is 14 residues long. Germline trimming cut 1 base from V and 3 bases from J; bases unmatched to any gene: 3. This chain's CDR3 is CSARGDRGLYEQYF. CDR3 coding DNA: TGCAGTGCTAGAGGGGACAGGGGTCTCTACGAGCAGTACTTC.

The chain combines TRBV2 with TRBJ2-7; D is uncertain. CDR1 is SNHLY, CDR2 FYNNEI, per germline. The V end lost 2 bases, the J end lost 4 bases, and 3 bases lay between the germline ends. There are 11 residues in the CDR3. CDR3 sequence (DNA): TGTGCCAGCAGTGAACTGTACGAGCAGTACTTC. This translates into CASSELYEQYF.

The rearrangement links TRBV15 to TRBJ2-7; 9 bases map to TRBD1. The V gene's germline CDR1 is LNHNV and CDR2 YYDKDF (reference sequence). The CDR3 is 15 amino acids. Trimming took 5 bases from V and 4 from J; bases not matched to a gene: 9. The CDR3 is CATSVSWGQGYEQYF. The DNA of the CDR3 is TGTGCCACCAGCGTCTCTTGGGGACAGGGTTACGAGCAGTACTTC.

This chain connects TRBV18 to TRBJ2-7; D not certain. This CDR3 is built from 15 residues. Per the germline V gene, CDR1 is KGHSH and CDR2 is LQKENI. With 3 bases removed from V and 0 bases from J, the gap between germline ends came to 12 bases. The CDR3 is CASSPYQKSSYEQYF. DNA for the CDR3: TGTGCCAGCTCACCCTACCAGAAAAGCTCCTACGAGCAGTACTTC.

This clone was counted between two and nine times. The chain carries TRBV29-1 and TRBJ2-6, with D perhaps assigned TRBD1 or TRBD2 (6 bases each). The germline V gene encodes CDR1 SQVTM and CDR2 ANQGSEA. This CDR3 spans 12 amino acids. The V and J ends lost 5 bases and 6 bases respectively, with 8 bases between them. The CDR3 nucleotides read TGCAGCGTTAGGGGGGAGGCCAACGTCCTGACTTTC. This encodes CSVRGEANVLTF.

The chain carries TRBV6-5 and TRBJ1-2; the D gene is possibly TRBD1 (6 bases). Deletions cut 5 bases from V and 8 bases from J, with 24 bases between. The CDR3 covers 16 residues. Germline values: CDR1 MNHEY, CDR2 SVGAGI. The DNA of the CDR3 is TGTGCCAGCAGTAACCTAGGGACATCAGTATTAGGAGGCTACACCTTC. This sequence encodes CASSNLGTSVLGGYTF.

In its sample, this clone was seen a few times. The chain has TRBV7-2 and TRBJ2-7; D gene ambiguous. Germline V CDR1 and CDR2: SGHTA, FQGNSA. Between the trimmed V and J ends, which lost 4 bases and 3 bases, there was a span of 13 bases. This CDR3 contains 14 residues. Here the CDR3 reads CASSWPGGFYEQYF. As DNA, the CDR3 is TGTGCCAGCAGCTGGCCGGGCGGATTCTACGAGCAGTACTTC.

The chain couples TRBV5-1 to TRBJ2-5; 7 bases align to TRBD1. CDR1 SGHRS and CDR2 YFSETQ come from the germline V gene. Germline trimming cut 1 base from V and 1 base from J; bases unmatched to any gene: 7. CDR3 length: 16 amino acids. CDR3 sequence (DNA): TGCGCCAGCAGCTTGTCAACCCGGGACAGCCAAGAGACCCAGTACTTC. Its protein is CASSLSTRDSQETQYF.

The chain has TRBV7-9 and TRBJ2-7; D unresolved. The CDR3 is 14 amino acids. V was clipped by 2 bases and J by 3 bases, with 11 bases between them. Germline loops: CDR1 SEHNR, CDR2 FQNEAQ (reference sequence). The CDR3 region is CASSLFGWGYEQYF. In DNA, the CDR3 is TGTGCCAGCAGCTTATTTGGCTGGGGCTACGAGCAGTACTTC.

The sample holds a few counts of this clone. The gene calls are TRBV20-1 and TRBJ1-3; TRBD1 matches at 7 bases. From germline, CDR1 is DFQATT and CDR2 SNEGSKA (reference sequence). With 6 bases clipped from V and 8 bases from J, the junction kept 7 bases outside the gene matches. The CDR3 loop spans 12 amino acids. CDR3: CSAPQGRDTIYF. Written as DNA, the CDR3 is TGCAGTGCCCCACAGGGGAGGGACACCATATATTTT.